This passage covers 12 T cell receptor beta chains from one sample sequenced in a study of identical twins (TCRdb year 2016). Receptor libraries were prepared by 5' RACE. Sequencing took place on an Illumina HiSeq 2000. TCRdb trimmed the raw reads at Q25, called clones with MiXCR and kept productive beta chains. Every entry covers one CDR3 protein and lists the most common genes and DNA from its rows. The sample yields about 520,000 distinct CDR3 sequences; around 20% were counted once. Of the sample, approximately 0.95% is held by the ten largest clones. The same sample was also studied in work on T cells expressing NK-cell markers.

Specimen: CD4+ T cells sorted from blood. The receptors here all came from a woman aged 18-29 years in good health.

This sequence joins TRBV7-2 and TRBJ2-5, with D unresolved. Trimming left V 2 bases short and J 2 bases short, with 6 bases between. This CDR3 spans 13 amino acids. Per germline, CDR1 SGHTA and CDR2 FQGNSA. Here the CDR3 reads CASSLKRQETQYF. CDR3 bases: TGTGCCAGCAGCTTAAAGCGACAAGAGACCCAGTACTTC.

The CDR3 here is CASSDPGSSGETQYF. In DNA, the CDR3 is TGCGCCAGCAGCGACCCCGGGTCCTCAGGAGAGACCCAGTACTTC. The chain uses TRBV5-1 and TRBJ2-5, with D hard to call. The CDR3 length is 15 residues. V gave up 4 bases and J gave up 4 bases, with 17 bases separating them. Per germline, CDR1 SGHRS and CDR2 YFSETQ. Variable domain in full (rest from reference TRBV5-1 and TRBJ2-5): KAGVTQTPRYLIKTRGQQVTLSCSPISGHRSVSWYQQTPGQGLQFLFEYFSETQRNKGNFPGRFSGRQFSNSRSEMNVSTLELGDSALYLCASSDPGSSGETQYFGPGTRLLVL.

The rearrangement joins TRBV20-1 to TRBJ2-5; 7 nucleotides agree with TRBD2. V was clipped by 5 bases and J by 3 bases; unmatched bases: 9. This CDR3 region has 14 residues. The germline V gene has CDR1 DFQATT and CDR2 SNEGSKA (reference sequence). The CDR3 nucleotides read TGCAGTGCTGCACTAGCGAGGGAAGAAGAGACCCAGTACTTC. Translation gives CSAALAREEETQYF.

The chain links TRBV6-5 to TRBJ2-6, with D possibly matching TRBD1 (5 bases). Germline V gives CDR1 MNHEY, CDR2 SVGAGI. V lost 0 bases and J 2 bases, leaving 14 bases between the germline ends. The CDR3 has 18 residues. The CDR3 loop is CASSYSRGRAPGANVLTF. For the CDR3, the DNA is TGTGCCAGCAGTTACTCGAGAGGCAGGGCCCCTGGGGCCAACGTCCTGACTTTC.

This clonotype was seen a few times. V is TRBV7-2 and J is TRBJ2-1; 7 bases match TRBD2. Trimming cost V 5 bases and J 1 base; bases outside gene matches: 5. The CDR3 totals 15 residues. Germline V gene sequence: CDR1 SGHTA, CDR2 FQGNSA. The CDR3 spells CASSGFGGSYNEQFF. The DNA of the CDR3 is TGTGCCAGCAGCGGTTTCGGGGGGTCCTACAATGAGCAGTTCTTC. Drawing the rest from reference TRBV7-2 and TRBJ2-1, the complete variable domain is GAGVSQSPSNKVTEKGKDVELRCDPISGHTALYWYRQSLGQGLEFLIYFQGNSAPDKSGLPSDRFSAERTGGSVSTLTIQRTQQEDSAVYLCASSGFGGSYNEQFFGPGTRLTVL.

Here the CDR3 DNA reads TGTGCCAGCAGTGCCGGGCCCGGGGAGCTGTTTTTT. The encoded protein is CASSAGPGELFF. The genes are TRBV2 and TRBJ2-2; D not resolved. The CDR3 loop spans 12 amino acids. V dropped 4 bases and J dropped 6 bases, with 6 bases sitting between them. The germline gives CDR1 SNHLY, CDR2 FYNNEI. Looking up the rest from reference TRBV2 and TRBJ2-2 gives the full variable domain: EPEVTQTPSHQVTQMGQEVILRCVPISNHLYFYWYRQILGQKVEFLVSFYNNEISEKSEIFDDQFSVERPDGSNFTLKIRSTKLEDSAMYFCASSAGPGELFFGEGSRLTVL.

This clonotype was counted at least ten times. This chain uses TRBV11-2 with TRBJ2-1; 7 bases fit TRBD2. Trimming took 1 base from V and 4 from J; bases not matched to a gene: 4. The length of the CDR3 is 15 residues. Looked up from germline, CDR1 is SGHAT and CDR2 is FQNNGV. The CDR3 DNA reads as TGTGCCAGCAGCTTAGTACAGCGGGGTTACAATGAGCAGTTCTTC. This gives the protein CASSLVQRGYNEQFF.

As regards this clonotype: A far larger clone is off by one base, so a read error is likely. The chain combines TRBV5-1 with TRBJ2-1; weak D call: TRBD2 (6 bases). The CDR3 extends over 11 amino acids. Per the germline V gene, CDR1 is SGHRS and CDR2 is YFSETQ. The CDR3 nucleotides are TGCGCCGGCAGCTTGGAGGGTGAGCAGTTCTTC. It translates to CAGSLEGEQFF.

The V call is TRBV7-9, the J call TRBJ1-1; 7 bases line up with TRBD1. The CDR3 runs to 15 residues. The J segment lost 1 base and the V segment lost 5 bases, leaving 7 bases of the junction unmatched. Per the germline V gene, CDR1 is SEHNR and CDR2 is FQNEAQ (reference sequence). CDR3 coding DNA: TGTGCCAGCAGCGTGTGGGACAGAAAGAACACTGAAGCTTTCTTT. Amino acids: CASSVWDRKNTEAFF.

The gene calls are TRBV11-2 and TRBJ2-3; tentatively, D is TRBD2 (7 bases). In germline, CDR1 is SGHAT, CDR2 FQNNGV. The germline V and J ends were trimmed by 2 bases and 7 bases, with 25 bases remaining between them. The CDR3 runs to 18 residues. The CDR3, as DNA: TGTGCCAGCAGCTTAATAGGAGGGGGGGTCCGGTCCCGCAATACGCAGTATTTT. Translating it yields CASSLIGGGVRSRNTQYF.

This clonotype appeared a few times. J is TRBJ2-3 and V is TRBV5-1; D is unclear. V shed 3 bases and J shed 4 bases, with 12 bases lying between them. This CDR3 is built from 14 residues. In germline, CDR1 is SGHRS, CDR2 YFSETQ. CDR3 sequence reads: CASSSEPPADTQYF. The CDR3 DNA follows: TGCGCCAGCAGCTCTGAACCCCCGGCAGATACGCAGTATTTT. Complete variable domain (other parts from reference TRBV5-1 and TRBJ2-3): KAGVTQTPRYLIKTRGQQVTLSCSPISGHRSVSWYQQTPGQGLQFLFEYFSETQRNKGNFPGRFSGRQFSNSRSEMNVSTLELGDSALYLCASSSEPPADTQYFGPGTRLTVL.

CDR3 residues: CSARVEPYNEQFF. In DNA form, the CDR3 reads TGCAGTGCTAGGGTAGAGCCCTACAATGAGCAGTTCTTC. The rearrangement uses TRBV20-1 and TRBJ2-1; no definite D call. Germline CDR1 reads DFQATT; CDR2 reads SNEGSKA (reference sequence). The CDR3 is 13 amino acids. The V gene lost 3 bases and the J gene lost 2 bases, with 8 bases spanning the gap.